This T cell receptor beta chain is drawn from a study of blood T cells in healthy people across ages. V lost 5 bases and J 0 bases, leaving 20 bases between the germline ends. In germline, CDR1 is SGHVS, CDR2 FNYEAQ. The CDR3 consists of 17 residues. Regarding this clonotype: Its target is unknown.

A second PCR, run for roughly 7 to 12 cycles, used a sample-barcoded 5' primer plus a J-beta primer mix. Each CDR3 protein is one row after TCRdb ran MiXCR on the 5' RACE reads. The sample contains about 500,000 distinct CDR3 sequences, about 25% of which appear only once. Findings and caveats of the study: TCR beta diversity tracked closely with naive T cell percentage.

These data were likewise used in another study, on T cells of mothers and their children. As that report states: During the second PCR, the M1S primer introduced sample barcodes along with 2-4 random nucleotides. An overlap that was slightly higher, though non-significant, was seen in related mother-child pairs versus unrelated pairs. It was observed that no persistent microchimeric T cell clones could be detected.

The chain uses TRBV7-6 and TRBJ2-7, with D maybe TRBD1 (6 bases). The sample taken for sequencing was blood. The sequence came from a boy between 10 and 17 years old in good health. The CDR3 region is CASSPRGYWENSYEQYF. CDR3 DNA: TGTGCCAGCAGCCCCAGGGGATATTGGGAAAACTCCTACGAGCAGTACTTC.